A selection of T cell receptor beta chains follows, all from one sample in a study of cytotoxic CD8 clonotypes in ibrutinib-treated CLL. The data were produced by immunoSEQ multiplex PCR, yet TCRdb's version contains in-frame clones alone and is incomplete. The table shows around 140,000 clones, with approximately 83% occurring only once. The material was PBMCs, obtained after 24 months of ibrutinib treatment. These receptors originate from a human donor with chronic lymphocytic leukemia. CDR3s include the opening cysteine and the closing phenylalanine or tryptophan. D genes are given only for firm matches. Only some rows state a clone size, as once, few, many or a class for expanded clones.

CDR3	DNA	length	D	size	V	J
CASSLEQETQYF	TGTGCCAGCAGCTTGGAGCAAGAGACCCAGTACTTC	12	.	.	TRBV5-4	TRBJ2-5
CASRAGGPYNEQFF	TGTGCCAGCCGTGCGGGGGGGCCCTACAATGAGCAGTTCTTC	14	TRBD2	.	TRBV2	TRBJ2-1
CAWGTEPNTGELFF	TGTGCCTGGGGGACAGAACCCAACACCGGGGAGCTGTTTTTT	14	TRBD1	.	TRBV30	TRBJ2-2
CASSVTGGSYEQYF	TGCGCCAGCAGCGTAACAGGGGGCTCCTACGAGCAGTACTTC	14	TRBD1	.	TRBV5-1	TRBJ2-7
CASRESGNTQYF	TGTGCCAGCAGGGAGTCTGGGAATACGCAGTATTTT	12	.	.	TRBV6-6	TRBJ2-3
CASRDRQAQLGGYTF	TGTGCCAGTAGAGACCGACAGGCACAGCTAGGAGGCTACACCTTC	15	.	.	TRBV19	TRBJ1-2
CASRYSGQGGETQYF	TGTGCCAGTAGGTACTCGGGACAGGGGGGAGAGACCCAGTACTTC	15	TRBD1	.	TRBV19	TRBJ2-5
CASSLGQGGYGYTF	TGCGCCAGCAGCTTGGGACAGGGCGGCTATGGCTACACCTTC	14	TRBD1	medium-sized	TRBV5-1	TRBJ1-2
CASSIEADFSTDTQYF	TGTGCCAGTAGTATAGAAGCAGACTTTAGCACAGATACGCAGTATTTT	16	.	.	TRBV19	TRBJ2-3
CASSLGGGRETQYF	TGTGCCAGCAGCTTGGGGGGGGGCAGAGAGACCCAGTACTTC	14	.	.	TRBV7-8	TRBJ2-5
CASSESPTGGRTEAFF	TGTGCCAGCAGTGAAAGTCCCACAGGGGGCCGAACTGAAGCTTTCTTT	16	TRBD1	.	TRBV6-1	TRBJ1-1
CASRRQGVQAGEQFF	TGTGCCAGCAGAAGACAGGGAGTTCAGGCTGGTGAGCAGTTCTTC	15	TRBD1	.	TRBV7-9	TRBJ2-1
CASSLDLGGRTQYF	TGTGCCAGCAGCCTCGACCTGGGGGGGAGGACGCAGTATTTT	14	TRBD2	.	TRBV7-9	TRBJ2-3
CASSPGQGTHEQYF	TGTGCCAGCAGCCCCGGACAGGGAACACACGAGCAGTACTTC	14	TRBD1	.	TRBV5-6	TRBJ2-7